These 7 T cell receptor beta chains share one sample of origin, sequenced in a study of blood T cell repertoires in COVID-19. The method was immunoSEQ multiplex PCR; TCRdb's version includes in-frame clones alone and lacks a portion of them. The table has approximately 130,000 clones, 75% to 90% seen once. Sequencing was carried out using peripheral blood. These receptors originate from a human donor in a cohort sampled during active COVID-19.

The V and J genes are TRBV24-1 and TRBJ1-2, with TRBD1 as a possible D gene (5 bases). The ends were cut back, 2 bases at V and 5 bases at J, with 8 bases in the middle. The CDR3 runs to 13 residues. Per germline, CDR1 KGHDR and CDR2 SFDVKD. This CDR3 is CATSDSTEYGYTF. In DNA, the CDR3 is TGTGCCACCAGTGATTCGACAGAGTATGGCTACACCTTC.

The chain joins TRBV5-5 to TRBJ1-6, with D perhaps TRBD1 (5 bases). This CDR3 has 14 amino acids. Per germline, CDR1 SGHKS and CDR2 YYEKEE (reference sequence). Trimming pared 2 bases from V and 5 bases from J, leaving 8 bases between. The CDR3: CASSFGQNNSPLHF. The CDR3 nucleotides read TGTGCCAGCAGCTTTGGACAAAATAATTCACCCCTCCACTTT.

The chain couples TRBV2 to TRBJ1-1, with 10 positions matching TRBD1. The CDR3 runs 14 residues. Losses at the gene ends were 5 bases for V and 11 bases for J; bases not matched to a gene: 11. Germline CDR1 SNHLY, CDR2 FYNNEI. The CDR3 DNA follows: TGTGCCAGCAGTCAGGACAGGGGGAGAGGGGAGGCTTTCTTT. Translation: CASSQDRGRGEAFF.

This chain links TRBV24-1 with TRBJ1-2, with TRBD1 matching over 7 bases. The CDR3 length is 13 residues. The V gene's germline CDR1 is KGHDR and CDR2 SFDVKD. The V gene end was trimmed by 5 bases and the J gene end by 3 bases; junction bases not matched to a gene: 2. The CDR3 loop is CATSAGGDYGYTF. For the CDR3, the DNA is TGTGCCACCAGTGCAGGGGGAGACTATGGCTACACCTTC.

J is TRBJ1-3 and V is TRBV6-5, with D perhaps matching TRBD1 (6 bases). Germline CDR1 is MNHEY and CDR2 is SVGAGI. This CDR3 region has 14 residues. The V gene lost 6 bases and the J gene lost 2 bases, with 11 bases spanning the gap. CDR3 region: CASRLGQTGNTIYF. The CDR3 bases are TGTGCCAGCAGACTTGGACAGACTGGAAACACCATATATTTT.

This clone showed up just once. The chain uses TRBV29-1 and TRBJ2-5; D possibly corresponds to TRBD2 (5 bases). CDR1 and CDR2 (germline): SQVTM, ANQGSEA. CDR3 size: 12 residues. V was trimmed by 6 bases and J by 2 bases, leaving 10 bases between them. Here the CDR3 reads CSVLTGQETQYF. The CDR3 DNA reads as TGCAGCGTCCTGACGGGGCAAGAGACCCAGTACTTC.

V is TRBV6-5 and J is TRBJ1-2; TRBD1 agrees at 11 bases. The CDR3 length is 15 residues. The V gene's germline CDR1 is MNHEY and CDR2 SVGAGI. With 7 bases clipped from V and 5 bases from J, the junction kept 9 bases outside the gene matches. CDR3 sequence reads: CASKRLGQGGYGYTF. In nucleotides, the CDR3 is TGTGCCAGCAAACGCTTGGGACAGGGGGGGTATGGCTACACCTTC.